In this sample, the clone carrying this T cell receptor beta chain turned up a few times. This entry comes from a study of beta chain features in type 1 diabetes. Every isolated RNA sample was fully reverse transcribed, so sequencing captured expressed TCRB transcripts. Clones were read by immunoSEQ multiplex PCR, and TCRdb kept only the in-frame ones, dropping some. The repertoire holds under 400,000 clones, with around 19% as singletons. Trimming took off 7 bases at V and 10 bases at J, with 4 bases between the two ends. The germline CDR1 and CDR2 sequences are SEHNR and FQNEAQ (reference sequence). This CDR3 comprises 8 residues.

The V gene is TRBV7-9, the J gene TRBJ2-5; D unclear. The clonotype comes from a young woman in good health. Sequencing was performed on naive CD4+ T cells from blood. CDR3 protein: CASTHQYF. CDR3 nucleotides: TGTGCCAGCACCCACCAGTACTTC.